The rows below give T cell receptor beta chains drawn from one sample of a study of cytomegalovirus exposure and HLA in healthy donors. Repertoires were generated with immunoSEQ multiplex PCR, while TCRdb's copy carries only in-frame clones and drops some. The profile shows approximately 150,000 clones, more than 85% of them singletons. The sample consisted of PBMCs. The receptor source for this set is a man in his late teens or twenties in good health and CMV-seropositive. CDR3s include the opening cysteine and the closing phenylalanine or tryptophan. The order of the fields is CDR3 DNA, CDR3 protein, J gene, clone size, D gene, V gene. D genes are given only for firm matches. Only part of the rows carry a size: once, few, many, or a class if the clone is expanded.

TGTGCCAGCAGTGACTTAACCAGGGGGGTTCCCTACGAGCAGTACTTC CASSDLTRGVPYEQYF TRBJ2-7 - - TRBV6-4
TGTGCCAGCAGCGTAGCTGCTAGCGGGACCTACGAGCAGTACTTC CASSVAASGTYEQYF TRBJ2-7 - TRBD2 TRBV9
TGTGCCAGCAGTTACTCACGGGCAGGGGGCAGTGATACGCAGTATTTT CASSYSRAGGSDTQYF TRBJ2-3 - TRBD1 TRBV6-5
TGCGCCAGCAGCCAAGTGGGGCGGGGGGGCACAGATACGCAGTATTTT CASSQVGRGGTDTQYF TRBJ2-3 - TRBD2 TRBV4-1
TGTGCCAGCAGCTTAGCAATTGGAGCCAACTATGGCTACACCTTC CASSLAIGANYGYTF TRBJ1-2 - - TRBV7-2
TGCGCCAGCAGCTTGATCGGAGAGACCCAGTACTTC CASSLIGETQYF TRBJ2-5 once - TRBV5-1
TGTGCCAGCAGCGTCGATAGCCTAGGAGAGACCCAGTACTTC CASSVDSLGETQYF TRBJ2-5 - - TRBV28
TGTGCCAGCAGTTACGAATTTAGCCTGTTCTTC CASSYEFSLFF TRBJ2-1 - - TRBV6-5
TGCGCCAGCAGCCAAGATCCGGGAGCAACTAATGAAAAACTGTTTTTT CASSQDPGATNEKLFF TRBJ1-4 few - TRBV4-1
TGTGCCAGCAGCCCCCGGAGTAAGTCGTCTATAGCCAAAAACATTCAGTACTTC CASSPRSKSSIAKNIQYF TRBJ2-4 - - TRBV11-3
TGTGCCGCCGGGACTGGGAGTCACGAGCAGTACTTC CAAGTGSHEQYF TRBJ2-7 - - TRBV30
TGTGCCAGCAGCTCATTTTTCGGGGAAGATACGCAGTATTTT CASSSFFGEDTQYF TRBJ2-3 - - TRBV7-6
TGTGCCATCAGTGTATCGGTAAACACCGGGGAGCTGTTTTTT CAISVSVNTGELFF TRBJ2-2 - - TRBV10-3
TGTGCCAGCAGTCTCGGACAGTTACACTACGAGCAGTACTTC CASSLGQLHYEQYF TRBJ2-7 - - TRBV27
TGTGCCAGCAGCCCTCGGACTAGGCGCCAAGAGACCCAGTACTTC CASSPRTRRQETQYF TRBJ2-5 - TRBD2 TRBV7-8
TGTGCCAGCTCACCCCCACAGGGCTCGTATGGCTACACCTTC CASSPPQGSYGYTF TRBJ1-2 - - TRBV18
TGTGCCAGTAGTATTTGGGACAGCAAACAAGAGACCCAGTACTTC CASSIWDSKQETQYF TRBJ2-5 - TRBD1 TRBV19
TGTGCCAGCAGTGAAAATACTCCCCCTCAGCCCCAGCATTTT CASSENTPPQPQHF TRBJ1-5 - - TRBV6-1
TGTGCCAGCAGCTTAGTTTACAGCTCCTACAATGAGCAGTTCTTC CASSLVYSSYNEQFF TRBJ2-1 - - TRBV11-3
TGTGCCAGCAGCGCCGGGACAGGGGTCGAAGAAGCTTTCTTT CASSAGTGVEEAFF TRBJ1-1 once TRBD1 TRBV9
TGTGCCAGCAGTGGCCACGGGGACAGAAACACAGATACGCAGTATTTT CASSGHGDRNTDTQYF TRBJ2-3 - TRBD1 TRBV6-1
TGTGCCAGCAAACCAGGGCTAGCGGGACAGAATGAGCAGTTCTTC CASKPGLAGQNEQFF TRBJ2-1 - TRBD2 TRBV11-3
TGTGCCAGCAGCTTGGGGACTAGCTCCTACAATGAGCAGTTCTTC CASSLGTSSYNEQFF TRBJ2-1 - TRBD2 TRBV7-3
TGTGCCAGCAGTTACTCGAATCAGGAAGACAATGAGCAGTTCTTC CASSYSNQEDNEQFF TRBJ2-1 - - TRBV6-5
TGTGCCAGTAGTATAGTTAAGGGGCAGAATCAGCCCCAGCATTTT CASSIVKGQNQPQHF TRBJ1-5 once - TRBV19
TGTGCCAGCAGTCCGGGACAGAATTCACCCCTCCACTTT CASSPGQNSPLHF TRBJ1-6 - TRBD1 TRBV25-1
TGTGCCAGCAGCCCGGAGATGGGACTAGAGTACAATGAGCAGTTCTTC CASSPEMGLEYNEQFF TRBJ2-1 - TRBD2 TRBV4-2
TGTGCCAGCAGCCAAAGCGAACAGGGATACTCACCCCTCCACTTT CASSQSEQGYSPLHF TRBJ1-6 - - TRBV7-6
TGTGCCAGCAGTGAGGCGGGACAGAAGACCTACGAGCAGTACTTC CASSEAGQKTYEQYF TRBJ2-7 - - TRBV6-1
TGTGCCAGTAGTATGGACACCTATTCTAGCAATCAGCCCCAGCATTTT CASSMDTYSSNQPQHF TRBJ1-5 - - TRBV19
TGTGCCAGCAGCTCGACTAGCGGGGGGGTCACCGGGGAGCTGTTTTTT CASSSTSGGVTGELFF TRBJ2-2 - TRBD2 TRBV7-6
TGTGCCAGCAGTTACATAGGGACTCACAATGAGCAGTTCTTC CASSYIGTHNEQFF TRBJ2-1 few - TRBV7-3
TGTGCCAGCAGCTCCATAGACAGGGCTGGAAACACCATATATTTT CASSSIDRAGNTIYF TRBJ1-3 once TRBD1 TRBV9
TGTGCCAGCAGCCCAGTGCACACAGATACGCAGTATTTT CASSPVHTDTQYF TRBJ2-3 - - TRBV7-9
TGTGCCAGCAGCTTAGACAGGGATATCGAAGAGACCCAGTACTTC CASSLDRDIEETQYF TRBJ2-5 - - TRBV7-9
TGCGCCAGCAGCTCTAGCGGGAGAGGCCGCAATGAGCAGTTCTTC CASSSSGRGRNEQFF TRBJ2-1 - TRBD2 TRBV5-1
TGTGCCAGCAGCCCACAGAAATCCTATGGCTACACCTTC CASSPQKSYGYTF TRBJ1-2 few - TRBV5-4
TGTGCCAGCGGCGTCAGGTGGGGCCCTACCTACGAGCAGTACTTC CASGVRWGPTYEQYF TRBJ2-7 - - TRBV6-1
TGTGCCAGCAGTGAATGGCGAGGCACTGGAAACACCATATATTTT CASSEWRGTGNTIYF TRBJ1-3 - - TRBV25-1
TGTGCCTGGAGCCCTGGTGCGGACACTGAAGCTTTCTTT CAWSPGADTEAFF TRBJ1-1 once - TRBV30
TGTGCCAGCTCACCACCCATAGATACGCAGTATTTT CASSPPIDTQYF TRBJ2-3 - - TRBV18
TGCGCCAGCAGCCAAATAGTCGGGGTTGAAAGTGAGCAGTTCTTC CASSQIVGVESEQFF TRBJ2-1 - - TRBV5-1
TGTGCCAGCAGGGACAACGGTCAGCCCCAGCATTTT CASRDNGQPQHF TRBJ1-5 few - TRBV6-5
TGTGCCAGCAGCGAGTGGACTGGGTCCTCTGGAAACACCATATATTTT CASSEWTGSSGNTIYF TRBJ1-3 once - TRBV11-1
TGCAGCGTCGCCGGGACATCTGGCTACACCTTC CSVAGTSGYTF TRBJ1-2 - - TRBV29-1
TGTGCCAGCAGTGACTCGAGTGTCCAGGGCCTTAACTATGGCTACACCTTC CASSDSSVQGLNYGYTF TRBJ1-2 once - TRBV6-4
TGCAGCGTTGACAACAGGGGCCCCACTGAAGCTTTCTTT CSVDNRGPTEAFF TRBJ1-1 - TRBD1 TRBV29-1
TGTGCCAGCAGCCCTAGCGGGGGGTGGGTCTACAATGAGCAGTTCTTC CASSPSGGWVYNEQFF TRBJ2-1 - TRBD2 TRBV5-6
TGTGCCAGCAGCCGACCGACTTCACGTCCCGTTGAGCAGTTCTTC CASSRPTSRPVEQFF TRBJ2-1 - - TRBV11-2
TGTGCCACCAGCAGAGAAAAATTACAGACGGTGGCGGGTGTCTACGAGCAGTACTTC CATSREKLQTVAGVYEQYF TRBJ2-7 - - TRBV15